The T cell receptor (beta chain) described here comes from a study of shared clonotypes between healthy human individuals. Whole-study findings and limits: In having few donors, the study represented limited genetic and exposure-history diversity. Generally, naive subsets came out with larger estimated richness than memory subsets. It was the non-shared clonotypes that had lower generation probabilities than clonotypes shared by all four donors.

V was trimmed by 2 bases and J by 4 bases, leaving 9 bases between them. Germline CDR1 MNHEY, CDR2 SVGAGI. The CDR3 contains 14 residues. Naive-designated CD8 cells lacked CD45RO, were positively enriched for CCR7, and omitted terminally differentiated effector memory CD45RA+ cells. Clones were sequenced by immunoSEQ multiplex PCR, and TCRdb holds only the in-frame ones, with some missing. The sample gives about 590,000 clones, nearly 97% of which show up once; around 0.11% is in the top ten. As to this clone: Its antigen is not identified.

The TCR originated in a young woman in good health. This rearrangement joins TRBV6-5 to TRBJ1-3; maybe TRBD1 (6 bases). Sequenced input: naive CD8+ T cells sorted from blood. CDR3 residues: CASSYQGHGNTIYF. The CDR3, as DNA: TGTGCCAGCAGTTACCAGGGGCACGGAAACACCATATATTTT.